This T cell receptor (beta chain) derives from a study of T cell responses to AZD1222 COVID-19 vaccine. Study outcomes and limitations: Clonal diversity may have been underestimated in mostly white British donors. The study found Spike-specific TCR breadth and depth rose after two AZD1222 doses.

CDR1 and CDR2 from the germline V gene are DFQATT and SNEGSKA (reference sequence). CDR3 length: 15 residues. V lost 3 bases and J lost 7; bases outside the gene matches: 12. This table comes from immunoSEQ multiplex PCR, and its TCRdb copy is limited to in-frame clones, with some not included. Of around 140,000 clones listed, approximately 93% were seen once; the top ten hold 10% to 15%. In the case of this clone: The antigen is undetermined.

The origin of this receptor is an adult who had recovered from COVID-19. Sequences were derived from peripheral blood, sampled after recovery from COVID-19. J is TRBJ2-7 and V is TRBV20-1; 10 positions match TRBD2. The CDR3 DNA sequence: TGCAGTGCTAGTCCAGCGGGAGGGCCCTCGGGAGAGCAGTACTTC. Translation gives CSASPAGGPSGEQYF.